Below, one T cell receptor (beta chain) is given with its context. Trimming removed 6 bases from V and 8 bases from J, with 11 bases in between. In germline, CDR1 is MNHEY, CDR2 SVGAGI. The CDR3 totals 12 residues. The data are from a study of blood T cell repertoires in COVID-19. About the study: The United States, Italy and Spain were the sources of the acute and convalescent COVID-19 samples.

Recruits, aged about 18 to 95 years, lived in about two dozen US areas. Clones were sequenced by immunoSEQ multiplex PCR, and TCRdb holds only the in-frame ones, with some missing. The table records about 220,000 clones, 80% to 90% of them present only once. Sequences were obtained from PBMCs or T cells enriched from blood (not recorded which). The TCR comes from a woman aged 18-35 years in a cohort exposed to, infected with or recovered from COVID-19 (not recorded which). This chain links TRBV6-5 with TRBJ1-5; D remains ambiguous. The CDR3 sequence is CASRDSPKPQHF. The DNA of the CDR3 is TGTGCCAGCAGAGACTCCCCTAAGCCCCAGCATTTT.